The entry that follows covers one T cell receptor beta chain sequence. CDR1 LNHNV and CDR2 YYDKDF come from the germline V gene (reference sequence). The trim removed 5 bases at V and 8 bases at J, leaving 11 bases unmatched. The CDR3 has 15 residues. These data come from a study of immune cell composition in non-small cell lung cancer. TCRdb's table, derived via immunoSEQ multiplex PCR, lists solely in-frame clones and lacks some. The top ten clones hold approximately 8.3% of a sample with 15,000 or so clones, 55% to 70% of them seen once. Genomic DNA came from frozen unsorted single-cell suspensions.

This chain links TRBV15 with TRBJ1-4; 7 positions match TRBD1. The specimen sequenced was lung tumor tissue. The TCR sequence derives from a human donor with non-small cell lung cancer. The CDR3 region is CATSGPGGTREKLFF. CDR3 sequence (DNA): TGTGCCACCAGCGGACCAGGGGGAACTCGAGAAAAACTGTTTTTT.